This record looks at one TCR beta chain sequence and its context. These data originate in a study of blood T cell repertoires in COVID-19. At the level of the study: Collection of acute and convalescent COVID-19 samples took place in the United States, Italy and Spain. Sources were T cells, B-cell-depleted T cells, or PBMCs; the material itself was cDNA or gDNA.

The J segment lost 4 bases and the V segment lost 5 bases, leaving 7 bases of the junction unmatched. This CDR3 has 15 residues. CDR1 SGHAT and CDR2 FQNNGV come from the germline V gene. Authors' processing steps: Scientists estimated how many nucleated cells there were by amplifying reference gene primers. Measured with immunoSEQ multiplex PCR; TCRdb has only the in-frame clones, and not every one. D and trimming come from the DNA, and the V and J calls and clone size come from that table. The sample carries 150,000 to 160,000 clones, roughly 80% recorded once. The sequenced material came from peripheral blood. The chain recombines TRBV11-2 with TRBJ2-3, with 9 nucleotides matching TRBD1. The TCR sequence derives from a man between 60 and 70 years old with acute or convalescent COVID-19. The CDR3 nucleotides read TGTGCCAGCAGCCGGGACAGGGAGTATGCAGATACGCAGTATTTT. This encodes CASSRDREYADTQYF.